The clone carrying this T cell receptor (beta chain) was seen a few times. Its antigen is as yet unknown. The junction departs from germline at one end; a sequencing error may be responsible. The sample originates from a study of T cell repertoires in cytomegalovirus infection. The wider study: It was the public TCR beta signatures that indicated both CMV infection and matching HLA type. Overall study findings and caveats: The ex vivo response was dominated by HLA-C-restricted CMV-specific TCR beta clonotypes. There were carriers of CMV plus the relevant HLA, and cumulative public TCR beta family frequency identified them.

CDR3 length: 12 amino acids. TCRdb fed the reads into MiXCR, producing one record per CDR3 protein. The table lists 200,000 to 300,000 distinct CDR3 sequences, roughly an eighth of them singletons, with around 8.7% in the top ten. Sequencing was done on a sample of PBMCs. The chain is built from TRBV5-3 and TRBJ1-1; D is unresolved. TRBV5-3 is labeled an ORF, and its function is uncertain. The clonotype originates from a human donor in good health (CMV status not recorded). Some clones in this sample may be carry-over from other donors' samples. CDR3 coding DNA: TGTGCCAGCAGCTTGAAGTACACTGAAGCTTTCTTT. The encoded protein is CASSLKYTEAFF.